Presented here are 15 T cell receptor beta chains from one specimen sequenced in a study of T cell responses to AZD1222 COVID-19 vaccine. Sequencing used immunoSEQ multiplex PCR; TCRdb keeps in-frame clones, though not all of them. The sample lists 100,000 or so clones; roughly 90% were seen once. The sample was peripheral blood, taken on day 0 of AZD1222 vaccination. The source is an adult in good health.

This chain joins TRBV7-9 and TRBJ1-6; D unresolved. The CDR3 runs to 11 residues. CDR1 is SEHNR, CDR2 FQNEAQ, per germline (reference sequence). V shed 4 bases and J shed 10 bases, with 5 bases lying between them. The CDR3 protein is CASSSNSPLHF. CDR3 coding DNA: TGTGCCAGCAGCTCTAACTCACCCCTCCACTTT.

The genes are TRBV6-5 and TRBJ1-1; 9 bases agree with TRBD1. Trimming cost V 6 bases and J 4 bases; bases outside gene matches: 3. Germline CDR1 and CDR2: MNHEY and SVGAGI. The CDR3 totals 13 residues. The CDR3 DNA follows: TGTGCCAGCAGGGACAGGGGTCTCACTGAAGCTTTCTTT. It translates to CASRDRGLTEAFF.

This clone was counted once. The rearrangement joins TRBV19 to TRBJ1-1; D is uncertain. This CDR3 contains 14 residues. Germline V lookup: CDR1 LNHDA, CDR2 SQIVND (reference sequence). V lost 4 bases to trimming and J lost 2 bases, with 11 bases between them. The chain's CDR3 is CASSTTGYNTEAFF. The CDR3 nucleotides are TGTGCCAGTAGTACCACGGGATACAACACTGAAGCTTTCTTT.

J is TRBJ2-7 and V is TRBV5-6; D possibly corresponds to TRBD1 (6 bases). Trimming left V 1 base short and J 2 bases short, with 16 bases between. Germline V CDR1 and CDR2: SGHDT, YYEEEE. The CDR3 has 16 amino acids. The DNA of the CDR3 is TGTGCCAGCAGCTTGAGTTTCAGGGACATGACCTACGAGCAGTACTTC. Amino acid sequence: CASSLSFRDMTYEQYF.

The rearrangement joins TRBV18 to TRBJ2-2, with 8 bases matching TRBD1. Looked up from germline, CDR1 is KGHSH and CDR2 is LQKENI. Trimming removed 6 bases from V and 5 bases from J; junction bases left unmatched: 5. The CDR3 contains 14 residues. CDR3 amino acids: CASSPTGETGELFF. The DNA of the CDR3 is TGTGCCAGCTCTCCGACAGGGGAAACCGGGGAGCTGTTTTTT.

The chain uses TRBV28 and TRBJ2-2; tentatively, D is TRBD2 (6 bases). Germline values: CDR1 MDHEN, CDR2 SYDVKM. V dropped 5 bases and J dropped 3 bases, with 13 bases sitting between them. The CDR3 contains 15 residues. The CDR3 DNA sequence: TGTGCCAGCAGTCCCCCGGGACTCCACACCGGGGAGCTGTTTTTT. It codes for CASSPPGLHTGELFF.

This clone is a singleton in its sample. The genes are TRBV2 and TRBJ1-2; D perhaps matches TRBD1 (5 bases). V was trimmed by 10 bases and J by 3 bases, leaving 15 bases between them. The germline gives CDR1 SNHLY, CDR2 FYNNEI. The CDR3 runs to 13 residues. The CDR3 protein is CATTRGAYYGYTF. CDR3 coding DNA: TGTGCCACCACCCGAGGGGCTTACTATGGCTACACCTTC.

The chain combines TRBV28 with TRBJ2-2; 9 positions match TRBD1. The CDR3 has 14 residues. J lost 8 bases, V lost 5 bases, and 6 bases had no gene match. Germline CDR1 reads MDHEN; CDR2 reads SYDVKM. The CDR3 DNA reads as TGTGCCAGCAGTAGGACAGGGGAGGCTGGGGAGCTGTTTTTT. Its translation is CASSRTGEAGELFF.

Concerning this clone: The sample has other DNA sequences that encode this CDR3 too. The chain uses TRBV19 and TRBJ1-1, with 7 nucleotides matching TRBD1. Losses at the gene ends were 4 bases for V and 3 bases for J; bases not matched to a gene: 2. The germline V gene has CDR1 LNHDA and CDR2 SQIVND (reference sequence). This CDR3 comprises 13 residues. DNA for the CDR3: TGTGCCAGTAGTAGTACAGGGGACACTGAAGCTTTCTTT. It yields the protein CASSSTGDTEAFF.

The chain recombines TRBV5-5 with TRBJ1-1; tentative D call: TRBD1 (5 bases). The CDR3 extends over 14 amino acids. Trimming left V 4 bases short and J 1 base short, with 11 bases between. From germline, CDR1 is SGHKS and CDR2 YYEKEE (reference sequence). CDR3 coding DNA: TGTGCCAGCAGCCAGGGAGACTGGAACACTGAAGCTTTCTTT. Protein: CASSQGDWNTEAFF.

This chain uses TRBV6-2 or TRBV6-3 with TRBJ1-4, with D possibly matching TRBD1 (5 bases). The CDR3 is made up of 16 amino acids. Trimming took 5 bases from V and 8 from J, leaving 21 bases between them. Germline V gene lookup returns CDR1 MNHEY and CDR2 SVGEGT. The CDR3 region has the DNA TGTGCCAGCAGTAACCGGGACGGAAATTTACGGGAAAAACTGTTTTTT. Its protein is CASSNRDGNLREKLFF.

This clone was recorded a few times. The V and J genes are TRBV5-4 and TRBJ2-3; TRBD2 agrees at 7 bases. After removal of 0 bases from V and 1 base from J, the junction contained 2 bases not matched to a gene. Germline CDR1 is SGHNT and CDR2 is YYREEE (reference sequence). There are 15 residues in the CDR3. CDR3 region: CASSLVSGGTDTQYF. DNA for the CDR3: TGTGCCAGCAGCTTGGTAAGCGGGGGCACAGATACGCAGTATTTT.

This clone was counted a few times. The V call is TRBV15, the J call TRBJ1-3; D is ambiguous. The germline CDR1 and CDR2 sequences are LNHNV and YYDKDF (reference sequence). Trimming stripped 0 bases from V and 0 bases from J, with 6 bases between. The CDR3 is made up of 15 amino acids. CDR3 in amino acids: CATSRDTNSGNTIYF. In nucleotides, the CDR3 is TGTGCCACCAGCAGAGATACGAACTCTGGAAACACCATATATTTT.

Written as DNA, the CDR3 is TGTGCCAGCAGATCCGGGACAGGGGGCGAGCAGTACTTC. Its translation is CASRSGTGGEQYF. The chain couples TRBV6-5 to TRBJ2-7, with TRBD1 matching 11 bases. V lost 6 bases to trimming and J lost 6 bases; unmatched junction nucleotides: 4. The CDR3 totals 13 residues. Germline CDR1 MNHEY, CDR2 SVGAGI.

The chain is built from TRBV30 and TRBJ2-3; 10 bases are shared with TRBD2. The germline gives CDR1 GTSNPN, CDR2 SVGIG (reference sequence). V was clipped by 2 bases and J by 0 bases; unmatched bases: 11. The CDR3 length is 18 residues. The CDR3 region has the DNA TGTGCCTGGAGTAGGCTAGCGGGAGAGTTTCCTAGCACAGATACGCAGTATTTT. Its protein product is CAWSRLAGEFPSTDTQYF.